This T cell receptor (beta chain) appears in the sequencing data of a study of T cell changes during pregnancy in multiple sclerosis. The CDR3 extends over 18 amino acids. In germline, CDR1 is MRHNA, CDR2 SNTAGT. V lost 3 bases, J lost 1 base, and 13 bases stayed unmatched. Libraries were prepared by immunoSEQ multiplex PCR; TCRdb keeps only in-frame clonotypes and omits some of them. The sample has 65,000 to 95,000 clones, 89% seen once. The sample consisted of peripheral blood, taken before pregnancy. The chain carries TRBV6-4 and TRBJ2-5; TRBD2 agrees at 8 bases. This TCR was recovered from a female donor with multiple sclerosis, enrolled in a pregnancy study. CDR3 nucleotide sequence: TGTGCCAGCAGTGAAGGACGGAGGGGTAGCGGGGCCCAAGAGACCCAGTACTTC. It yields the protein CASSEGRRGSGAQETQYF.